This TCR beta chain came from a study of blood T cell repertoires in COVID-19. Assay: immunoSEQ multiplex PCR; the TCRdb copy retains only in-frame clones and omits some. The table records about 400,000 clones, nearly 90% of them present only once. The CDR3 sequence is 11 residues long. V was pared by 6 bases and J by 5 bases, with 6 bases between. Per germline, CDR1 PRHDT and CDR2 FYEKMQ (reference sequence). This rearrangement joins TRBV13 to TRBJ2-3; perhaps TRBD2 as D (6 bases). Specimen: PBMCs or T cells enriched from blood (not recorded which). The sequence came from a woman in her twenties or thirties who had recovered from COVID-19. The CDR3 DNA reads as TGTGCCAGCAGGGGGGGAGATACGCAGTATTTT. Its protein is CASRGGDTQYF.